Following are 18 T cell receptor beta chains from one sample sequenced in a study of blood T cell repertoires in COVID-19. TCRdb's copy holds only in-frame clones and misses some; the assay was immunoSEQ multiplex PCR. This table holds roughly 18,000 clones, approximately 80% found once. The sequencing input was peripheral blood. All receptors come from a human donor in a cohort sampled during active COVID-19.

The chain employs TRBV29-1 and TRBJ2-5, with D perhaps matching TRBD2 (6 bases). This CDR3 comprises 15 residues. The ends were cut back, 4 bases at V and 0 bases at J, with 15 bases in the middle. Germline loops: CDR1 SQVTM, CDR2 ANQGSEA. CDR3 amino acids: CSVAGLLNDQETQYF. In DNA form, the CDR3 reads TGCAGCGTTGCGGGACTCCTAAACGACCAAGAGACCCAGTACTTC.

The chain links TRBV10-3 to TRBJ1-1; a possible D gene is TRBD1 (6 bases). The CDR3 is 12 residues long. Germline V gene sequence: CDR1 ENHRY, CDR2 SYGVKD. V lost 10 bases and J lost 0, with 9 bases in between. Here the CDR3 DNA reads TGTGCCACCGGACAGCTGAACACTGAAGCTTTCTTT. Translation gives CATGQLNTEAFF.

This rearrangement joins TRBV7-9 to TRBJ1-1, with 9 bases aligning to TRBD1. V was pared by 3 bases and J by 10 bases, with 3 bases of the junction left unmatched. The V gene's germline CDR1 is SEHNR and CDR2 FQNEAQ (reference sequence). CDR3 length equals 12 residues. CDR3 DNA sequence: TGTGCCAGCAGCTTGACGGACAGGGGAGCTTTCTTT. Protein product: CASSLTDRGAFF.

This clone was observed a handful of times. V gene TRBV4-1 combines with J gene TRBJ2-2; 14 nucleotides match TRBD2. The CDR3 length is 16 residues. V was pared by 4 bases and J by 7 bases, with 5 bases of the junction left unmatched. Per the germline V gene, CDR1 is MGHRA and CDR2 is YSYEKL. CDR3 in DNA: TGCGCCAGCAGCCTGTCCGGGACTAGCGGGAGCGGGGAGCTGTTTTTT. The encoded protein is CASSLSGTSGSGELFF.

The J gene is TRBJ2-7, the V gene TRBV5-4, with 13 bases lining up with TRBD2. The CDR3 sequence is 15 residues long. Per the germline V gene, CDR1 is SGHNT and CDR2 is YYREEE (reference sequence). The V segment lost 4 bases and the J segment 7 bases; nucleotides outside the gene matches: 8. CDR3 nucleotides: TGTGCCAGCAGCGAAGGACTAGCGGGAGTATTTGAGCAGTACTTC. Its protein product is CASSEGLAGVFEQYF.

V is TRBV11-2 and J is TRBJ2-7, with 11 bases aligning to TRBD2. V dropped 0 bases and J dropped 3; count of bases not matched to a gene: 4. Germline values: CDR1 SGHAT, CDR2 FQNNGV. The CDR3 loop spans 16 amino acids. The CDR3 protein is CASSLEGLAEHYEQYF. The CDR3 bases are TGTGCCAGCAGCTTAGAGGGACTAGCGGAGCACTACGAGCAGTACTTC.

The chain is built from TRBV27 and TRBJ2-2; weak D call: TRBD1 (5 bases). V was clipped by 5 bases and J by 5 bases, with 12 bases between them. This CDR3 has 14 residues. Germline-derived CDR1 and CDR2 are MNHEY and SMNVEV (reference sequence). CDR3 coding DNA: TGTGCCAGCAGTCCTTGGACAAGTACCGGGGAGCTGTTTTTT. This gives the protein CASSPWTSTGELFF.

The chain combines TRBV7-2 with TRBJ2-1; TRBD2 agrees at 15 bases. Unmatched junction bases numbered 3, after V lost 1 base and J lost 11 bases. CDR1 and CDR2 from the germline V gene are SGHTA and FQGNSA. The CDR3 spans 15 residues. As DNA, the CDR3 is TGTGCCAGCAGCTTAGGGGGACTAGCGGGAGGCAAGCAGTTCTTC. This encodes CASSLGGLAGGKQFF.

The chain combines TRBV28 with TRBJ2-1; D not certain. CDR3 length: 13 residues. CDR1 is MDHEN and CDR2 is SYDVKM in the germline V gene. Trimming left V 6 bases short and J 0 bases short, with 6 bases between. DNA of the CDR3: TGTGCCAGCAGCGAGAGCTCCTACAATGAGCAGTTCTTC. It yields the protein CASSESSYNEQFF.

V usage is TRBV7-6 and J usage is TRBJ1-1, with D perhaps TRBD1 (5 bases). V gave up 7 bases and J gave up 4 bases, with 16 bases separating them. Germline assignment: CDR1 SGHVS and CDR2 FNYEAQ. The CDR3 is 14 residues long. The CDR3 region is CASKLMGGGTEAFF. In DNA form, the CDR3 reads TGTGCCAGCAAGCTCATGGGGGGTGGCACTGAAGCTTTCTTT.

This chain uses TRBV6-6 with TRBJ2-7; 9 bases agree with TRBD2. V shed 6 bases and J 0 bases; nucleotides not matched to a gene: 6. The CDR3 length is 15 residues. Germline V gene sequence: CDR1 MNHNY, CDR2 SVGAGI (reference sequence). The chain's CDR3 is CASSRDSGSSYEQYF. The CDR3 nucleotides read TGTGCCAGCAGCCGTGATAGCGGGAGCTCCTACGAGCAGTACTTC.

This rearrangement joins TRBV28 to TRBJ2-7; the match to TRBD1 covers 7 bases. Trimming removed 3 bases from V and 6 bases from J; junction bases left unmatched: 8. This CDR3 has 14 residues. Germline V lookup: CDR1 MDHEN, CDR2 SYDVKM. The CDR3: CASSLTGTSGEQYF. The DNA for the CDR3 is TGTGCCAGCAGTTTGACAGGGACATCAGGCGAGCAGTACTTC.

The chain joins TRBV28 to TRBJ1-1; D might be TRBD1 (6 bases). Per germline, CDR1 MDHEN and CDR2 SYDVKM. The CDR3 has 15 residues. V shed 6 bases and J shed 5 bases, with 19 bases lying between them. The CDR3 sequence is CASSLGLGGRTEAFF. For the CDR3, the DNA is TGTGCCAGCAGCCTCGGCCTAGGGGGACGGACTGAAGCTTTCTTT.

The genes are TRBV9 and TRBJ1-2; 7 nucleotides match TRBD1. This CDR3 is built from 14 residues. Trimming removed 3 bases from V and 7 bases from J; junction bases left unmatched: 9. CDR1 and CDR2 (germline): SGDLS, YYNGEE. Written as DNA, the CDR3 is TGTGCCAGCAGCGAGGGACAGAGAGTGGGTGGCTACACCTTC. Protein: CASSEGQRVGGYTF. The whole variable domain, remainder taken from reference TRBV9 and TRBJ1-2, is DSGVTQTPKHLITATGQRVTLRCSPRSGDLSVYWYQQSLDQGLQFLIQYYNGEERAKGNILERFSAQQFPDLHSELNLSSLELGDSALYFCASSEGQRVGGYTFGSGTRLTVV.

The CDR3 here is CASSPPGQGGDSNQPQHF. DNA of the CDR3: TGTGCCAGCAGTCCTCCGGGACAGGGAGGGGATAGCAATCAGCCCCAGCATTTT. The chain carries TRBV28 and TRBJ1-5; TRBD1 agrees at 9 bases. The CDR3 totals 18 residues. Germline trimming cut 5 bases from V and 0 bases from J; bases unmatched to any gene: 11. Looked up from germline, CDR1 is MDHEN and CDR2 is SYDVKM.

V and J are TRBV7-9 and TRBJ2-7; 7 nucleotides line up with TRBD1. V dropped 7 bases and J dropped 7; count of bases not matched to a gene: 10. Germline values: CDR1 SEHNR, CDR2 FQNEAQ (reference sequence). The CDR3 has 13 amino acids. The CDR3 region is CASKITGVSEQYF. Here the CDR3 DNA reads TGTGCCAGCAAGATAACAGGGGTTTCGGAGCAGTACTTC.

V and J are TRBV7-2 and TRBJ2-4; 8 bases align to TRBD1. Trimming removed 1 base from V and 8 bases from J; junction bases left unmatched: 7. The CDR3 extends over 15 amino acids. Germline V gives CDR1 SGHTA, CDR2 FQGNSA. DNA of the CDR3: TGTGCCAGCAGCTTAGGGGTTACAGGGGGGTACATTCAGTACTTC. Protein sequence: CASSLGVTGGYIQYF.

The V call is TRBV6-5, the J call TRBJ1-5; possible D gene TRBD1, 5 bases. The germline V gene has CDR1 MNHEY and CDR2 SVGAGI. Trimming pared 8 bases from V and 6 bases from J, leaving 11 bases between. The CDR3 spans 12 residues. The CDR3: CASADSRQPQHF. For the CDR3, the DNA is TGTGCCAGCGCTGACAGCCGTCAGCCCCAGCATTTT.